The entry below describes one TCR beta chain. Unique molecular identifiers featured in how the TCRbeta library was prepared. MiXCR, run by TCRdb on the PCR reads, gives a single entry per CDR3 protein. This sample has some 300,000 distinct CDR3 sequences, with approximately 10% found just once. The CDR3 extends over 16 amino acids. The germline V and J ends were trimmed by 5 bases and 1 base, with 14 bases remaining between them. This sample is part of a study of T-cell reconstitution after alpha-beta-depleted transplantation in children. The source was PBMCs from the stem cell graft donor, collected from the stem cell graft. J is TRBJ2-2 and V is TRBV12-3 or TRBV12-4; TRBD2 is a possible D gene (5 bases). This clonotype was sampled from a human donor who donated a stem cell graft to a child with acute lymphoblastic leukemia. CDR3 sequence: CASSPQRTVNTGELFF. The DNA of the CDR3 is TGTGCCAGCAGTCCCCAGCGGACGGTGAACACCGGGGAGCTGTTTTTT.